One and the same sample provided the 21 T cell receptor beta chains below, sequenced in a study of blood T cell repertoires in COVID-19 (TCRdb year 2020). The library relied on the immunoSEQ multiplex PCR assay. TCRdb mirrors the immuneACCESS table, restricted to in-frame sequences. Some clones are absent from its copies; in checked studies, under half trace to an unresolved V gene, and the reason for the others is unknown. This sample lists roughly 460,000 clones; approximately 90% were detected once. The ten biggest clones cover 0.65% to 1% of the sample. Sequenced: peripheral blood. The receptors here all came from a young man with COVID-19, enrolled during active disease.

This clone was seen more than once but under ten times. The chain recombines TRBV28 with TRBJ1-1; tentatively, D is TRBD1 (6 bases). Germline-derived CDR1 and CDR2 are MDHEN and SYDVKM. Trimming removed 3 bases from V and 5 bases from J, with 10 bases in between. The CDR3 sequence is 13 residues long. The CDR3 nucleotides read TGTGCCAGCAGTTTTCCAGGGGCTACTGAAGCTTTCTTT. Protein: CASSFPGATEAFF.

This rearrangement joins TRBV2 to TRBJ1-1; TRBD1 is a possible D gene (6 bases). Looked up from germline, CDR1 is SNHLY and CDR2 is FYNNEI. Trimming shortened V by 8 bases and J by 2 bases, and 12 bases separated the two germline ends. The CDR3 extends over 13 amino acids. Here the CDR3 reads CASGGQANTEAFF. Written as DNA, the CDR3 is TGTGCCAGCGGGGGACAAGCAAACACTGAAGCTTTCTTT.

This clone was counted between two and nine times. The V call is TRBV3-1 (or the pseudogene TRBV3-2), the J call TRBJ2-7; TRBD2 agrees at 14 bases. The CDR3 is made up of 16 amino acids. The V segment lost 4 bases and the J segment 1 base; nucleotides outside the gene matches: 3. Germline V gene lookup returns CDR1 LGHDT and CDR2 YNNKEL (reference sequence). CDR3 residues: CASSLGTSGGSYEQYF. The CDR3 DNA reads as TGTGCCAGCAGCCTGGGGACTAGCGGGGGTTCCTACGAGCAGTACTTC.

The V call is TRBV14, the J call TRBJ2-7; TRBD1 aligns across 10 bases. Germline loops: CDR1 SGHDN, CDR2 FVKESK. There are 15 residues in the CDR3. V lost 1 base, J lost 2 bases, and 2 bases stayed unmatched. The CDR3 DNA follows: TGTGCCAGCAGCCAAGCGACAGGGGGCCCCTACGAGCAGTACTTC. Translation gives CASSQATGGPYEQYF.

V gene TRBV14 combines with J gene TRBJ2-7; D is ambiguous. From germline, CDR1 is SGHDN and CDR2 FVKESK. The CDR3 loop spans 12 amino acids. Trimming removed 3 bases at V and 5 bases at J, with 8 bases between. The CDR3 region has the DNA TGTGCCAGCAGCCAGTACAGAAACGAGCAGTACTTC. Protein sequence: CASSQYRNEQYF.

The V call is TRBV7-3, the J call TRBJ2-5, with 8 bases identical to TRBD2. Germline lookup yields CDR1 SGHTA and CDR2 FQGTGA. The ends lost 3 bases at V and 4 bases at J; junction bases unmatched: 7. This CDR3 has 15 residues. CDR3 in amino acids: CASSFRAGVAETQYF. The DNA of the CDR3 is TGTGCCAGCAGCTTCCGAGCGGGAGTAGCAGAGACCCAGTACTTC.

Written as DNA, the CDR3 is TGTGCCAGCGGCATACAGGGGGCACAGAGGGAGACCCAGTACTTC. Translated, it gives CASGIQGAQRETQYF. The V call is TRBV3-1 (or the pseudogene TRBV3-2), the J call TRBJ2-5; 9 nucleotides line up with TRBD1. J lost 5 bases, V lost 8 bases, and 12 bases had no gene match. This CDR3 has 15 residues. CDR1 is LGHDT and CDR2 is YNNKEL in the germline V gene (reference sequence).

The CDR3 DNA sequence: TGTGCCAGCAGCTTAGAACTCTCACAGTTACTAGCGGGGAGGGGAGAGACCCAGTACTTC. Translated, it gives CASSLELSQLLAGRGETQYF. V usage is TRBV11-3 and J usage is TRBJ2-5; 10 nucleotides agree with TRBD2. Germline V gene data show CDR1 as SGHNT and CDR2 as YENEEA. J gave up 4 bases and V 0 bases, and 17 bases lay outside the gene matches. The CDR3 sequence is 20 residues long.

The chain recombines TRBV2 with TRBJ2-1; 8 positions match TRBD1. The CDR3 length is 13 residues. Trimming removed 7 bases from V and 10 bases from J; junction bases left unmatched: 9. From germline, CDR1 is SNHLY and CDR2 FYNNEI. CDR3 protein: CASTPDRGGEQFF. In DNA, the CDR3 is TGTGCCAGCACCCCCGACAGGGGTGGGGAGCAGTTCTTC.

The chain combines TRBV10-3 with TRBJ2-1; the match to TRBD2 covers 9 bases. The J segment lost 8 bases and the V segment lost 3 bases, leaving 17 bases of the junction unmatched. The germline gives CDR1 ENHRY, CDR2 SYGVKD. The length of the CDR3 is 18 residues. CDR3 nucleotides: TGTGCCATCAGTGACAGGGGCGGGTTAGCGGGAGATAGAGATGAGCAGTTCTTC. Translated, it gives CAISDRGGLAGDRDEQFF.

This chain links TRBV7-9 with TRBJ2-5; 7 bases line up with TRBD1. The CDR3 has 14 residues. Germline V gene sequence: CDR1 SEHNR, CDR2 FQNEAQ (reference sequence). The J segment lost 2 bases and the V segment lost 6 bases, leaving 6 bases of the junction unmatched. The CDR3 region has the DNA TGTGCCAGCAGTCAGTGGGACAGACAAGAGACCCAGTACTTC. It specifies CASSQWDRQETQYF.

CDR3 bases: TGTGCCAGCAGCTCCCGGGTAGCGGGAGCCTATTACAATGAGCAGTTCTTC. Translated, it gives CASSSRVAGAYYNEQFF. This rearrangement joins TRBV7-2 to TRBJ2-1; 9 bases line up with TRBD2. The ends lost 4 bases at V and 4 bases at J; junction bases unmatched: 11. The CDR3 contains 17 residues. Germline CDR1 is SGHTA and CDR2 is FQGNSA.

This rearrangement joins TRBV6-5 to TRBJ1-6; D unresolved. The V gene lost 2 bases and the J gene lost 11 bases, with 10 bases spanning the gap. The CDR3 is made up of 13 amino acids. The germline V gene encodes CDR1 MNHEY and CDR2 SVGAGI. Here the CDR3 DNA reads TGTGCCAGCAGTTACAGCAGGATGCCACCCCTCCACTTT. Its translation is CASSYSRMPPLHF.

J is TRBJ2-3 and V is TRBV25-1; 9 bases match TRBD1. The CDR3 contains 14 residues. Per germline, CDR1 MGHDK and CDR2 SYGVNS. V lost 6 bases to trimming and J lost 5 bases; unmatched junction nucleotides: 6. The DNA for the CDR3 is TGTGCCAGCAGCCCGGGACAGGGTAAAGATACGCAGTATTTT. It specifies CASSPGQGKDTQYF. The entire variable domain, with the rest obtained from reference TRBV25-1 and TRBJ2-3, is as follows: EADIYQTPRYLVIGTGKKITLECSQTMGHDKMYWYQQDPGMELHLIHYSYGVNSTEKGDLSSESTVSRIRTEHFPLTLESARPSHTSQYLCASSPGQGKDTQYFGPGTRLTVL.

The chain recombines TRBV5-6 with TRBJ2-2; D is unresolved. The length of the CDR3 is 14 residues. The ends were cut back, 0 bases at V and 6 bases at J, with 9 bases in the middle. CDR1 SGHDT and CDR2 YYEEEE come from the germline V gene. CDR3 residues: CASSLGAKAGELFF. The DNA for the CDR3 is TGTGCCAGCAGCTTGGGGGCCAAGGCCGGGGAGCTGTTTTTT.

The chain employs TRBV7-9 and TRBJ2-3; TRBD2 is a possible D gene (7 bases). V lost 5 bases to trimming and J lost 5 bases, with 14 bases between them. Per the germline V gene, CDR1 is SEHNR and CDR2 is FQNEAQ (reference sequence). The CDR3 contains 14 residues. The CDR3 DNA is TGTGCCAGCAGCCCCTCGGGGGGCGGAGATACGCAGTATTTT. It translates to CASSPSGGGDTQYF.

The gene calls are TRBV27 and TRBJ2-3; D may be TRBD1 (5 bases). CDR1 is MNHEY and CDR2 is SMNVEV in the germline V gene (reference sequence). V was clipped by 5 bases and J by 6 bases, with 6 bases between them. The CDR3 consists of 11 residues. CDR3: CASSPGDTQYF. CDR3 DNA sequence: TGTGCCAGCAGTCCAGGGGATACGCAGTATTTT.

In its sample, this clone was seen many times. This chain uses TRBV10-1 with TRBJ1-1, with D perhaps matching TRBD1 (6 bases). Per germline, CDR1 WNHNN and CDR2 SYGVQD (reference sequence). The CDR3 sequence is 19 residues long. Trimming took off 1 base at V and 0 bases at J, with 21 bases between the two ends. In DNA form, the CDR3 reads TGCGCCAGCAGTGAGTTTAGGGGGTTACCGGGGACGGTGAACACTGAAGCTTTCTTT. Translation: CASSEFRGLPGTVNTEAFF.

The genes are TRBV4-2 and TRBJ1-1; no clear D gene. The germline gives CDR1 LGHNA, CDR2 YNFKEQ. The length of the CDR3 is 15 residues. V lost 0 bases and J lost 5, with 13 bases in between. As DNA, the CDR3 is TGTGCCAGCAGCCAAGAGGGCGGGCAATGGACTGAAGCTTTCTTT. Translation: CASSQEGGQWTEAFF.

The rearrangement uses TRBV11-1 and TRBJ2-7, with 12 positions matching TRBD2. The CDR3 loop spans 14 amino acids. Germline V lookup: CDR1 SGHAT, CDR2 FQDESV (reference sequence). V was pared by 2 bases and J by 4 bases, with 0 bases of the junction left unmatched. The CDR3 here is CASSLLAGGYEQYF. The CDR3 DNA sequence: TGTGCCAGCAGCTTACTAGCGGGAGGGTACGAGCAGTACTTC.

Written as DNA, the CDR3 is TGTGCCAGCAGCTTCCTTCTAGCGGGGGTTATCCCAGATACGCAGTATTTT. As protein: CASSFLLAGVIPDTQYF. This chain joins TRBV7-8 and TRBJ2-3; 10 bases fit TRBD2. Germline V gives CDR1 SGHVS, CDR2 FQNEAQ. With V trimmed by 3 bases and J by 4 bases, 10 bases remained unmatched. The CDR3 contains 17 residues.